This is a list of T cell receptor beta chains from one sample in a study of cytomegalovirus exposure and HLA in healthy donors. This table comes from immunoSEQ multiplex PCR, and its TCRdb copy is limited to in-frame clones, with some not included. The sample contains about 190,000 clones, more than 75% of which appear only once. The sample taken for sequencing was PBMCs. These receptor sequences come from a woman between 18 and 30 years old in good health and CMV-seronegative. Each CDR3 is given with its conserved first and last residue. Each record gives: J gene, V gene, clone size, D gene, CDR3 DNA, CDR3 protein. D genes are given only for firm matches. Part of the rows lack a size; the others show once, few, many or a class for expanded clones.

TRBJ1-1 | TRBV6-4 | . | . | TGTGCCAGCAGGTCTCTCCTCGGGAACACTGAAGCTTTCTTT | CASRSLLGNTEAFF
TRBJ2-5 | TRBV9 | once | . | TGTGCCAGCAGCGTAGGACATATCGAGACCCAGTACTTC | CASSVGHIETQYF
TRBJ1-2 | TRBV7-9 | . | TRBD1 | TGTGCCAGCAGCTATCGACAGGGGTATGCTGGCTACACCTTC | CASSYRQGYAGYTF
TRBJ1-2 | TRBV19 | . | . | TGTGCCAGTACAGTTAACTCGGCAGGCTATGGCTACACCTTC | CASTVNSAGYGYTF
TRBJ2-5 | TRBV6-1 | . | . | TGTGCCAGCGGAGAGATAGGTCGAGAGACCCAGTACTTC | CASGEIGRETQYF
TRBJ2-7 | TRBV5-1 | . | . | TGCGCCAGCAGCTTGAATATTGGACAGACCTACGAGCAGTACTTC | CASSLNIGQTYEQYF
TRBJ2-1 | TRBV7-2 | . | . | TGTGCCAGCAGCTTAGGAGGTCCCTCCGGGGGTGAGCAGTTCTTC | CASSLGGPSGGEQFF
TRBJ2-3 | TRBV5-1 | . | TRBD2 | TGCGCCAGCAGCGCAGAGCGGGGGCTAGGCACAGATACGCAGTATTTT | CASSAERGLGTDTQYF
TRBJ2-7 | TRBV12-5 | . | TRBD2 | TGTGCTAGTGGCCCCGCCCCCAAGACTAGCGGGAGTCTCGAGCAGTACTTC | CASGPAPKTSGSLEQYF
TRBJ2-2 | TRBV18 | . | . | TGTGCCAGCTCGAGGACGAACACCGGGGAGCTGTTTTTT | CASSRTNTGELFF
TRBJ1-3 | TRBV6-5 | . | TRBD1 | TGTGCCAGCAGATATGGGACAGACGAGGGAAACACCATATATTTT | CASRYGTDEGNTIYF
TRBJ2-2 | TRBV9 | . | . | TGTGCCAGCAGCGTAGTCCCCCAGGGGTGGGCCGGGGAGCTGTTTTTT | CASSVVPQGWAGELFF
TRBJ1-1 | TRBV15 | . | . | TGTGCCACCAGCAGACAGGGATTTGTCACTGAAGCTTTCTTT | CATSRQGFVTEAFF
TRBJ2-7 | TRBV13 | . | TRBD1 | TGTGCCAGCAGCTCTAGGGACAGGTGCGGCTACGAGCAGTACTTC | CASSSRDRCGYEQYF
TRBJ1-1 | TRBV18 | . | TRBD1 | TGTGCCAGCTCAGACAGGGGAGAGAACACTGAAGCTTTCTTT | CASSDRGENTEAFF
TRBJ2-1 | TRBV7-6 | . | TRBD2 | TGTGCCAGCAGCTTAGCGATCGGGACTAGCGACTACAATGAGCAGTTCTTC | CASSLAIGTSDYNEQFF
TRBJ2-3 | TRBV5-1 | . | . | TGCGCCAGCAGCTTGGGGGGGTTTCGCGGGACCGGCACAGATACGCAGTATTTT | CASSLGGFRGTGTDTQYF
TRBJ2-1 | TRBV30 | once | . | TGTGCCTGGAGTCCCCCCGTCGCCGGAGGGTATGAGCAGTTCTTC | CAWSPPVAGGYEQFF
TRBJ2-7 | TRBV21-1 | once | . | TGTGCCAGCAGCAGTCCAGGACAGCATAGTTACGAGCAGTACTTC | CASSSPGQHSYEQYF
TRBJ2-7 | TRBV6-6 | . | TRBD2 | TGTGCCAGCAGTTACGGGGAGCGGGAGGGCTACGAGCAGTACTTC | CASSYGEREGYEQYF
TRBJ2-1 | TRBV12-5 | . | TRBD2 | TGTGCTAGTGGTTTGCCATCGGGGGGGTACTACAATGAGCAGTTCTTC | CASGLPSGGYYNEQFF
TRBJ2-7 | TRBV7-3 | . | TRBD2 | TGTGCCAGCAGCTTAGCCAGCGGGGGGGCTTTTTCCTACGAGCAGTACTTC | CASSLASGGAFSYEQYF
TRBJ2-7 | TRBV6-5 | . | . | TGTGCCAGCAGTCCCGGACAAAGTATCTACGAGCAGTACTTC | CASSPGQSIYEQYF
TRBJ2-7 | TRBV5-8 | . | TRBD1 | TGTGCCAGCAGCTTGGAACCAGGGGGAGAGCAGTACTTC | CASSLEPGGEQYF
TRBJ1-2 | TRBV2 | . | TRBD1 | TGTGCCATCAACCCAGGGGGCGGTTTAACCTTC | CAINPGGGLTF
TRBJ2-7 | TRBV25-1 | . | . | TGTGCCAGCAGTTCTGAGGGATTCCCCTACGAGCAGTACTTC | CASSSEGFPYEQYF
TRBJ1-4 | TRBV18 | . | TRBD1 | TGTGCCAGCTCACCTTCCGGACAGGGCTCTGAAAAACTGTTTTTT | CASSPSGQGSEKLFF
TRBJ2-3 | TRBV2 | . | . | TGTGCCAGCAGTTACGGACAGTCTTTCACAGATACGCAGTATTTT | CASSYGQSFTDTQYF
TRBJ2-1 | TRBV4-1 | . | TRBD2 | TGCGCCAGCAAAAAAGTCTCTAGCGGGAGGAGCTACAATGAGCAGTTCTTC | CASKKVSSGRSYNEQFF
TRBJ2-3 | TRBV10-1 | . | TRBD2 | TGCGCCACAAGCGGGAGTGGTACGCAGTATTTT | CATSGSGTQYF
TRBJ2-5 | TRBV7-8 | . | TRBD2 | TGTGCCAGCATGTCGGGGGGGGGAAAGATTCCCCAGTACTTC | CASMSGGGKIPQYF
TRBJ1-1 | TRBV5-1 | . | TRBD1 | TGCGCCAGCAGCATAGATCAGGGGGCTGGTGAAGCTTTCTTT | CASSIDQGAGEAFF
TRBJ1-1 | TRBV5-6 | . | TRBD1 | TGTGCCAGCAGCTCGGACAGGGGGCTAACTGAAGCTTTCTTT | CASSSDRGLTEAFF
TRBJ2-5 | TRBV7-3 | once | . | TGTGCCAGCAGCTCACAAGACAAAACCCAGTACTTC | CASSSQDKTQYF
TRBJ1-4 | TRBV9 | . | . | TGTGCCAGCAGCGAACGGGGTACCCTTAATGAAAAACTGTTTTTT | CASSERGTLNEKLFF
TRBJ2-7 | TRBV2 | . | . | TGTGCCAGCAGTGACACCCACTACGAGCAGTACTTC | CASSDTHYEQYF
TRBJ2-5 | TRBV27 | once | . | TGTGCCAGCAGTACATACAGGCAGTTCGAAGAGACCCAGTACTTC | CASSTYRQFEETQYF
TRBJ2-5 | TRBV19 | . | TRBD1 | TGTGCCAGTAGTACCACAGGGGTTGTAGAGACCCAGTACTTC | CASSTTGVVETQYF
TRBJ2-3 | TRBV13 | . | . | TGTGCCAGCAGCTTAGGGGAGCGGCGGGCAGATACGCAGTATTTT | CASSLGERRADTQYF
TRBJ1-1 | TRBV5-1 | . | . | TGCGCCAGCCACCCCGGAGGCAACACTGAAGCTTTCTTT | CASHPGGNTEAFF
TRBJ2-3 | TRBV6-6 | . | . | TGTGCCAGCGCACCGGGACTCCTTAGCACAGATACGCAGTATTTT | CASAPGLLSTDTQYF
TRBJ2-3 | TRBV13 | . | TRBD2 | TGTGCCAGCAGCCCCCTAGCGGGAGTGCAGACAGATACGCAGTATTTT | CASSPLAGVQTDTQYF
TRBJ1-5 | TRBV19 | . | TRBD1 | TGTGCCAGTAGAGGACAGGGCCGAGGACTCCAGCATTTT | CASRGQGRGLQHF
TRBJ2-3 | TRBV19 | . | TRBD2 | TGTGCCAGTAGTATTCTAGCGGGGGGTAGCACAGATACGCAGTATTTT | CASSILAGGSTDTQYF
TRBJ1-5 | TRBV5-3 | . | . | TGTGCCAGAAGCTTGGCCAGGGGCAGGGTTTATAGCAATCAGCCCCAGCATTTT | CARSLARGRVYSNQPQHF
TRBJ1-1 | TRBV15 | . | TRBD1 | TGTGCCACCAGCCCAACGAAGACAGGGAGGGCTTTCTTT | CATSPTKTGRAFF